This T cell receptor (beta chain) was identified during a study of cytomegalovirus exposure and HLA in healthy donors. The CDR3 contains 18 residues. CDR1 and CDR2 from the germline V gene are MNHEY and SMNVEV (reference sequence). The junction had 10 bases not matched to a gene; V was cut back by 2 bases and J by 3 bases. The PCR used 60 Vbeta and 13 Jbeta primers. Assay used: immunoSEQ multiplex PCR; TCRdb lists only in-frame clones, some missing. The table has approximately 79,000 clones, about four fifths seen once. This clone has more than one count but fewer than ten. What it recognizes is unknown. The study, taken as a whole, reports: The HLA-A and HLA-B alleles of most subjects were reportedly predicted accurately from TCR beta sequences. Later analysis identified several of the most significant clusters that appeared linked to common viral pathogens.

The rearrangement uses TRBV27 and TRBJ2-7, with 13 bases fitting TRBD2. The sample taken for sequencing was PBMCs. The TCR originated in a man aged 35-49 years in good health and CMV-seronegative. In DNA form, the CDR3 reads TGTGCCAGCAGTTTAGGGACACCCGGGACTAGCGGGATCTACGAGCAGTACTTC. Encoded protein: CASSLGTPGTSGIYEQYF.